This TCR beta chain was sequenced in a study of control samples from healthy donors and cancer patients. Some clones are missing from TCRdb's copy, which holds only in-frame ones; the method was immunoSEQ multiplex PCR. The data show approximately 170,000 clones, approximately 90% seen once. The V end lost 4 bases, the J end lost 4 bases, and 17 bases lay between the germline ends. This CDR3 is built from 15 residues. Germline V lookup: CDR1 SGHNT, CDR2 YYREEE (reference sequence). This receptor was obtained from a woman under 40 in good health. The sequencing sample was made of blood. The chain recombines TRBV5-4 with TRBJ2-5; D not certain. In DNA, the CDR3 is TGTGCCAGCAGCCGGGCCGACGCGTCGGGAGAGACCCAGTACTTC. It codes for CASSRADASGETQYF.